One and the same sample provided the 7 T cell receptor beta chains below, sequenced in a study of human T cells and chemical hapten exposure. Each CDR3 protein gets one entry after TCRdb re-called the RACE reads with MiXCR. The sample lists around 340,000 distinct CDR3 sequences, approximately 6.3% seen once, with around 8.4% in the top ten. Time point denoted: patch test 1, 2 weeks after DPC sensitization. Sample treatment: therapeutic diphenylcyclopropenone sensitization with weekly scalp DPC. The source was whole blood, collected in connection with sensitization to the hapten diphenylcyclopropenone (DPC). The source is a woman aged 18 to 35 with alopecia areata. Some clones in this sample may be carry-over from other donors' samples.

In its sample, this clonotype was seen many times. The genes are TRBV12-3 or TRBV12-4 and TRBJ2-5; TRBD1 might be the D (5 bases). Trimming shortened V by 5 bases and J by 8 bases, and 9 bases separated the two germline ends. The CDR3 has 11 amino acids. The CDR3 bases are TGTGCCAGCAGTGTCGACAGCACCCAGTACTTC. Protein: CASSVDSTQYF.

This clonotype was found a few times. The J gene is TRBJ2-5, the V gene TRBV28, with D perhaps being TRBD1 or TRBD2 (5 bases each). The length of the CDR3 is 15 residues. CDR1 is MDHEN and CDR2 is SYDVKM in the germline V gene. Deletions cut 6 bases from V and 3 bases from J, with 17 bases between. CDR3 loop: CASSPAGTYEETQYF. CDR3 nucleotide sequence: TGTGCCAGCAGCCCCGCCGGGACCTATGAAGAGACCCAGTACTTC.

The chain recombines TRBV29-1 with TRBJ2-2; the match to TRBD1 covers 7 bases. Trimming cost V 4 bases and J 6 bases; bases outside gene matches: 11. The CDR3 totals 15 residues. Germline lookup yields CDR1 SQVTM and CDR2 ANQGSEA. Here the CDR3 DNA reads TGCAGCGTTGTCCATCCGAACAGGGGATCCGGGGAGCTGTTTTTT. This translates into CSVVHPNRGSGELFF.

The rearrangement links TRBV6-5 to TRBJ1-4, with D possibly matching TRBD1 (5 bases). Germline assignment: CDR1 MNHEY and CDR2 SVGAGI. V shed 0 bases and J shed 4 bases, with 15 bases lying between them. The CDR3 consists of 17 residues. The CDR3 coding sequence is TGTGCCAGCAGTTACTCTTCAGCCCCAGGGTATAATGAAAAACTGTTTTTT. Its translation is CASSYSSAPGYNEKLFF.

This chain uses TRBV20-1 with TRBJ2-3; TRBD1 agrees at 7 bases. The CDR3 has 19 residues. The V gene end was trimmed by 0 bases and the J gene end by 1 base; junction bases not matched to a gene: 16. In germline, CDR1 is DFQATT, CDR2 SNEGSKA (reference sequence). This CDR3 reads CSARDLRPLDRDGTDTQYF. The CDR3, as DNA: TGCAGTGCTAGAGATCTCAGGCCTCTAGACAGGGATGGCACAGATACGCAGTATTTT.

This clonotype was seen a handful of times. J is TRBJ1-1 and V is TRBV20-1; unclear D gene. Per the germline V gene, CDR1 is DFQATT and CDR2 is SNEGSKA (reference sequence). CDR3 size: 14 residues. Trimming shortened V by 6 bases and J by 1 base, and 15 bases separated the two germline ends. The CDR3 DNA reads TGCAGTGCCCCGAATGTCGACGCGAACACTGAAGCTTTCTTT. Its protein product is CSAPNVDANTEAFF.

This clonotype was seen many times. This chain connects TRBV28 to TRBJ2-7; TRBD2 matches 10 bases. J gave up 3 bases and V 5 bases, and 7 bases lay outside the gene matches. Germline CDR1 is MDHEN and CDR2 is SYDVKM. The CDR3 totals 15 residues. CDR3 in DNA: TGTGCCAGCAGTCCTGGGACTAGCGCGAACTACGAGCAGTACTTC. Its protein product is CASSPGTSANYEQYF.